The T cell receptor beta chain under discussion was sequenced for a study of blood T cell repertoires in COVID-19. Clones were sequenced by immunoSEQ multiplex PCR, and TCRdb holds only the in-frame ones, with some missing. The sample contains 45,000 to 50,000 clones, about three quarters of which appear only once. V was pared by 0 bases and J by 1 base, with 13 bases between. This CDR3 has 16 residues. The germline V gene has CDR1 LGHNA and CDR2 YSLEER. This sequence was found in a human donor with active or convalescent COVID-19. The donor label of this sample is uncertain. This chain uses TRBV4-3 with TRBJ2-7, with D perhaps TRBD2 (5 bases). The sample consisted of peripheral blood. CDR3 protein: CASSQDLGIASYEQYF. For the CDR3, the DNA is TGCGCCAGCAGCCAAGATCTGGGGATAGCGTCCTACGAGCAGTACTTC.